This note documents a single TCR beta chain sequence. Sequenced by immunoSEQ multiplex PCR; TCRdb stores in-frame clones only, minus some. Of about 100,000 clones listed, roughly 95% were seen once; the top ten hold 0.3% to 0.35%. The germline gives CDR1 SGDLS, CDR2 YYNGEE. The germline V and J ends were trimmed by 4 bases and 0 bases, with 13 bases remaining between them. CDR3 length: 15 amino acids. This entry is derived from a study of technical replicates of blood from a handful of donors. The chain links TRBV9 to TRBJ1-1; D perhaps matches TRBD1 (6 bases). Sequencing used T cells isolated from PBMCs. The receptor was derived from a human donor in good health. CDR3 sequence reads: CASSIGTLMNTEAFF. Here the CDR3 DNA reads TGTGCCAGCAGCATCGGGACACTTATGAACACTGAAGCTTTCTTT.